This record looks at one T cell receptor beta chain sequence and its context. Germline CDR1 and CDR2: SGDLS and YYNGEE. This CDR3 is 17 amino acids long. V shed 4 bases, J shed 2 bases, and the junction held 7 bases outside the gene matches. This entry comes from a study of shared clonotypes between healthy human individuals. Evenly divided among several immunoSEQ plates was the genomic DNA of each subset. The table came from immunoSEQ multiplex PCR; TCRdb's copy has only in-frame clones and leaves some out. The sample has about 1 million clones, around four fifths seen once. Donors, without exception, were Caucasian adults residing in Nashville, Tennessee. CD4+ cells underwent separation, giving CD45RA+ naive and CD45RA-negative memory subsets.

The chain uses TRBV9 and TRBJ2-2; 11 positions match TRBD1. The receptor was isolated from a man in his late teens or twenties in good health. Sequencing was done on a sample of memory CD4+ T cells sorted from blood. Subset meaning: CD45RA-negative fraction. In DNA form, the CDR3 reads TGTGCCAGCAGCAGGACAGGGGGCGGCTTAAACACCGGGGAGCTGTTTTTT. It encodes CASSRTGGGLNTGELFF.